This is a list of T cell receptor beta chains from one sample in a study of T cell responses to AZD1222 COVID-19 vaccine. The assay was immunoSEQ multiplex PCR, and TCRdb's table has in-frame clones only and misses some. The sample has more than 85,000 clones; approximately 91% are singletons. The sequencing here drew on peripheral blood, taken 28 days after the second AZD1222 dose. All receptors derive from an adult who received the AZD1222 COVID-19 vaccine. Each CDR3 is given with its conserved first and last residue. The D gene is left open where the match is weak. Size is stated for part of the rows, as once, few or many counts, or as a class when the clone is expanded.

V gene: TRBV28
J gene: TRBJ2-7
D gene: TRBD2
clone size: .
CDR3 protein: CASSLWASGIYEQYF
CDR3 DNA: TGTGCCAGCAGTTTATGGGCTAGCGGGATTTACGAGCAGTACTTC

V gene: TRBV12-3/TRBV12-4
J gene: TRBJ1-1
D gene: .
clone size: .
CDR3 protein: CASSQGWNTEAFF
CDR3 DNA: TGTGCCAGCAGCCAAGGCTGGAACACTGAAGCTTTCTTT

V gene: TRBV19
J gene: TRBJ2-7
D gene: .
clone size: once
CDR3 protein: CASSPQRNDNYEQYF
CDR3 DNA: TGTGCCAGTAGTCCCCAAAGAAACGACAACTACGAGCAGTACTTC

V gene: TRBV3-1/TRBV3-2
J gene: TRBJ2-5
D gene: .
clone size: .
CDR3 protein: CASSQVIQVQETQYF
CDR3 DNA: TGTGCCAGCAGCCAAGTGATCCAGGTCCAAGAGACCCAGTACTTC

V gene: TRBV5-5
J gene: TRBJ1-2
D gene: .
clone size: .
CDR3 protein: CASSLQDYYGYTF
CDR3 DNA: TGTGCCAGCAGCCTACAGGATTACTATGGCTACACCTTC

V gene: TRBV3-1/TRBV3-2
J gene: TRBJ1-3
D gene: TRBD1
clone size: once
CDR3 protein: CASSPGVLGQGLTGNTIYF
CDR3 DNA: TGTGCCAGCAGCCCAGGGGTCTTGGGACAGGGGCTTACTGGAAACACCATATATTTT

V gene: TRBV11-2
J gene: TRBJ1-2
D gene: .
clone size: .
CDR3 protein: CASSAQLYGYTF
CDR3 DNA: TGTGCCAGCAGCGCACAGCTTTATGGCTACACCTTC

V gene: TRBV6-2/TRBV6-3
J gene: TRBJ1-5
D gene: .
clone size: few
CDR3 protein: CASSPGGGSNQPQHF
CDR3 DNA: TGTGCCAGCAGTCCCGGGGGGGGAAGCAATCAGCCCCAGCATTTT

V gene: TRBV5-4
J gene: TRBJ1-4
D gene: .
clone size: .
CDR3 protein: CASSSRPREEKLFF
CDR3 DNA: TGTGCCAGCAGCTCCAGGCCTAGGGAGGAAAAACTGTTTTTT

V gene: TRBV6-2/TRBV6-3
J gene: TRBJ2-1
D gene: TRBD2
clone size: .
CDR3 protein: CASSLTSGGSYNEQFF
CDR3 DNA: TGTGCCAGCAGCTTGACTAGCGGGGGCTCCTACAATGAGCAGTTCTTC

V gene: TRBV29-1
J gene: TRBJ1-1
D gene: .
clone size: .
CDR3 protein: CSVGSGGSSKAFF
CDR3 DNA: TGCAGCGTGGGGTCGGGGGGGAGTAGTAAAGCTTTCTTT

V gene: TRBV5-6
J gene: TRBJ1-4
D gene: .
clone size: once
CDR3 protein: CASSSLGGATNEKLFF
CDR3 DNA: TGTGCCAGCAGCTCTCTAGGGGGTGCAACTAATGAAAAACTGTTTTTT

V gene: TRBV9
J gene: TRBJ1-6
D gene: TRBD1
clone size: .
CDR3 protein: CASSTGQDGNSPLHF
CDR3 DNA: TGTGCCAGCAGCACCGGACAGGACGGGAATTCACCCCTCCACTTT

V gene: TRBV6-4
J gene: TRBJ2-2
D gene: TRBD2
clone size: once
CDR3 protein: CASSARSGRATTGELFF
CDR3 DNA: TGTGCCAGCAGTGCCCGTAGCGGGAGGGCCACGACCGGGGAGCTGTTTTTT

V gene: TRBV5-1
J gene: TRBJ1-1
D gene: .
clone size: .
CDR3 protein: CASSSQEINGNTEAFF
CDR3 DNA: TGCGCCAGCAGCTCACAAGAGATCAATGGGAACACTGAAGCTTTCTTT

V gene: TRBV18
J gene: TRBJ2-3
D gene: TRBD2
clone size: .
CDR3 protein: CASSPPGGQTDTQYF
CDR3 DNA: TGTGCCAGCTCACCCCCGGGAGGGCAAACAGATACGCAGTATTTT

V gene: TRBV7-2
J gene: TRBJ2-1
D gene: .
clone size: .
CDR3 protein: CASRSWDEQFF
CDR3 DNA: TGTGCCAGCAGGTCCTGGGATGAGCAGTTCTTC

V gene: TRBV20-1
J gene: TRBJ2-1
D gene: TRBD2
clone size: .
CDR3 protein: CSASSGRADEQFF
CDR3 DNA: TGCAGTGCTAGTAGCGGGAGGGCCGATGAGCAGTTCTTC

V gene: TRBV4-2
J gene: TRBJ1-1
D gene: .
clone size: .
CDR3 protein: CASSQEAGGDTEAFF
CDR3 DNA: TGTGCCAGCAGCCAAGAAGCGGGAGGGGACACTGAAGCTTTCTTT

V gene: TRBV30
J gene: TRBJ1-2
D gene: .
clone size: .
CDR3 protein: CAWSVTRDYGYTF
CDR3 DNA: TGTGCCTGGAGTGTAACTCGGGATTATGGCTACACCTTC

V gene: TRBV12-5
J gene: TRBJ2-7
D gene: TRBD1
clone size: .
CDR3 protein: CASSPGQGHEQYF
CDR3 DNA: TGTGCTAGCTCCCCGGGACAGGGCCACGAGCAGTACTTC

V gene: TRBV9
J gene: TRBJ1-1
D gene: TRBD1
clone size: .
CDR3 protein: CASSAGQLNTEAFF
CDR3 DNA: TGTGCCAGCAGCGCGGGACAGCTGAACACTGAAGCTTTCTTT

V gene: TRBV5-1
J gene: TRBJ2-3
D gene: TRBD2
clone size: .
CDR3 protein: CASSLARQTSGSTDTQYF
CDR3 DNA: TGCGCCAGCAGCTTGGCCCGGCAGACTAGCGGGAGCACAGATACGCAGTATTTT

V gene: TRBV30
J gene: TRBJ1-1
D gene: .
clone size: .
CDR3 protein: CAWTSSQGKRQGTEAFF
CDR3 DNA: TGTGCCTGGACCAGCTCGCAGGGTAAGAGGCAGGGAACTGAAGCTTTCTTT

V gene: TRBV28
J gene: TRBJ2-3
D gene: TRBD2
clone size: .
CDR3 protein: CASSSRLAGEGLASDTQYF
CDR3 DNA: TGTGCCAGCAGTTCAAGACTAGCGGGAGAGGGTCTCGCATCAGATACGCAGTATTTT

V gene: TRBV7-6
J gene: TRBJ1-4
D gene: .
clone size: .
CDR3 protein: CASSLDLANEKLFF
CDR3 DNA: TGTGCCAGCAGCTTAGACCTCGCAAATGAAAAACTGTTTTTT

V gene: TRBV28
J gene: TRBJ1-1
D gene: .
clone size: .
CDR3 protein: CASSFGFMNTEAFF
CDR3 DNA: TGTGCCAGCAGTTTCGGGTTCATGAACACTGAAGCTTTCTTT

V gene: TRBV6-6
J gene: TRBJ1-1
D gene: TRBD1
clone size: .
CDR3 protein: CASSYFTGGTEAFF
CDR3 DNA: TGTGCCAGCAGTTACTTTACAGGGGGGACTGAAGCTTTCTTT

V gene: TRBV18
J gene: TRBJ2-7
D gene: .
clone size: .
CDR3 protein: CASSPLNEEYF
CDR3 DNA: TGTGCCAGCTCACCCTTGAATGAGGAGTACTTC

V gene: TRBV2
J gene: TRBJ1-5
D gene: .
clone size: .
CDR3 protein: CASMSPVRHQPQHF
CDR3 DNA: TGTGCCAGCATGTCCCCCGTTCGGCATCAGCCCCAGCATTTT

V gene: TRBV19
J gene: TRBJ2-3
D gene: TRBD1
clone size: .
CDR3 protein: CASRHEQGASDTQYF
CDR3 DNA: TGTGCCAGTAGACATGAACAGGGGGCGTCAGATACGCAGTATTTT

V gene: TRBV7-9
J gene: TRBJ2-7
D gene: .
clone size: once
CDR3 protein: CASSPLLTYEQYF
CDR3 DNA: TGTGCCAGCAGCCCCCTACTCACCTACGAGCAGTACTTC

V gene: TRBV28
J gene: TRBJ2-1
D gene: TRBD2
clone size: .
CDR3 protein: CAGRDQAGAYEQFF
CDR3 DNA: TGTGCCGGACGGGACCAGGCGGGAGCTTATGAGCAGTTCTTC

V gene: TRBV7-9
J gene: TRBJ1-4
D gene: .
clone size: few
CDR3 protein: CASSLTVGNEKLFF
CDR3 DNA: TGTGCCAGCAGCTTGACAGTCGGCAATGAAAAACTGTTTTTT

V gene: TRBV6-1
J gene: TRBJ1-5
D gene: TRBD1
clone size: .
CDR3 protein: CASSEAGQGKNQPQHF
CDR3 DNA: TGTGCCAGCAGTGAAGCGGGACAGGGCAAAAATCAGCCCCAGCATTTT

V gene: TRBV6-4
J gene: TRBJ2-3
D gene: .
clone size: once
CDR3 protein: CASSVTPITDTQYF
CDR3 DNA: TGTGCCAGCAGTGTGACGCCGATCACAGATACGCAGTATTTT

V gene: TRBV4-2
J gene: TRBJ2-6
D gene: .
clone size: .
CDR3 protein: CASSQESGTGANVLTF
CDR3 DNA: TGTGCCAGCAGCCAAGAGTCAGGGACTGGGGCCAACGTCCTGACTTTC

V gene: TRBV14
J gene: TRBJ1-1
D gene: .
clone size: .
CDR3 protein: CASSQELNTEAFF
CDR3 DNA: TGTGCCAGCAGCCAAGAATTGAACACTGAAGCTTTCTTT

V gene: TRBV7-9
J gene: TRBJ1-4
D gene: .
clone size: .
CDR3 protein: CASSYDEKLFF
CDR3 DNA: TGTGCCAGCAGCTACGATGAAAAACTGTTTTTT

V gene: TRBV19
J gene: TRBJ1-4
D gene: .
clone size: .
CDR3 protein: CASSIWRTSNEKLFF
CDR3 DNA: TGTGCCAGTAGTATCTGGAGGACGTCTAATGAAAAACTGTTTTTT

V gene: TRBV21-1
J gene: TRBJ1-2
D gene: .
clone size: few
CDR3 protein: CASSKVVVGLNYGYTF
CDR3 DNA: TGTGCCAGCAGCAAAGTAGTAGTAGGACTAAACTATGGCTACACCTTC

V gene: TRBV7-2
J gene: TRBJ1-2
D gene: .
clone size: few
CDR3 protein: CASSLEGARGYTF
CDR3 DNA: TGTGCCAGCAGCTTAGAGGGTGCGCGTGGCTACACCTTC

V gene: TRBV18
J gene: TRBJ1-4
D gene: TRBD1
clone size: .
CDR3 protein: CASSPLGQGDEKLFF
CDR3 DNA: TGTGCCAGCTCACCACTGGGACAGGGTGACGAAAAACTGTTTTTT

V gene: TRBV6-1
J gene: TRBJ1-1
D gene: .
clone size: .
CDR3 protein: CASSERGVNTEAFF
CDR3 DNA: TGTGCCAGCAGTGAGCGGGGTGTCAACACTGAAGCTTTCTTT

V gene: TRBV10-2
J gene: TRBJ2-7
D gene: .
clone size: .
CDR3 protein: CASSVLAEHSYEQYF
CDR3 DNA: TGCGCCAGCAGTGTCTTAGCGGAACACTCCTACGAGCAGTACTTC

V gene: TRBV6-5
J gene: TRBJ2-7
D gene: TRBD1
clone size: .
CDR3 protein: CASSRDSSFYEQYF
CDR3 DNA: TGTGCCAGCAGTCGGGACAGCTCCTTCTACGAGCAGTACTTC

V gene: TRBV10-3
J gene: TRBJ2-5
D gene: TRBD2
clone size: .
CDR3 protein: CAIGGLDQETQYF
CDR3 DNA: TGTGCCATCGGTGGACTAGACCAAGAGACCCAGTACTTC

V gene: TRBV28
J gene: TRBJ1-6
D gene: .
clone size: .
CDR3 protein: CASSYISPLHF
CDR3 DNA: TGTGCCAGCAGTTATATTTCACCCCTCCACTTT

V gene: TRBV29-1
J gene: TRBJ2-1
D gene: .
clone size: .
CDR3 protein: CSVEVTSREQFF
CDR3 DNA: TGCAGCGTTGAAGTAACGTCTCGGGAGCAGTTCTTC

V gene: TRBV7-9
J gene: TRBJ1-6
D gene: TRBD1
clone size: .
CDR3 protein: CASSLDRVLHSPLHF
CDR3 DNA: TGTGCCAGCAGCTTGGACAGGGTTCTCCATTCACCCCTCCACTTT

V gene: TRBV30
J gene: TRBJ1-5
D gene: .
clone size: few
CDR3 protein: CAWSVRQINQPQHF
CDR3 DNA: TGTGCCTGGAGTGTAAGACAGATAAATCAGCCCCAGCATTTT